This T cell receptor beta chain comes out of a study of early T cells in non-severe SARS-CoV-2 infection. About the research overall: Investigators sequenced bulk RNA drawn from unsorted whole blood, and chains remained unpaired.

Study-level results: Lookups in VDJdb leaned toward anti-spike CD8 responses and missed private and CD4 specificities.

This clonotype occurred many times. Its antigen is undetermined. The CDR3 is made up of 16 amino acids. V dropped 5 bases and J dropped 2 bases, with 18 bases sitting between them. From germline, CDR1 is SGHAT and CDR2 FQNNGV. Tagging with unique molecular identifiers was applied to individual cDNA molecules. TCRdb reanalysed the 5' RACE reads using MiXCR and keeps one entry per CDR3 protein. The sample yields about 22,000 distinct CDR3 sequences, around 5% seen once. Source material: whole blood. The clonotype was recovered from an adult who was a healthcare worker with PCR-confirmed SARS-CoV-2 infection or an uninfected control (not recorded which). The chain recombines TRBV11-2 with TRBJ2-5; maybe TRBD2 (7 bases). The CDR3 nucleotides are TGTGCCAGCAGCCCAGGGGCTAGCGGAGAACAAGAGACCCAGTACTTC. It yields the protein CASSPGASGEQETQYF.